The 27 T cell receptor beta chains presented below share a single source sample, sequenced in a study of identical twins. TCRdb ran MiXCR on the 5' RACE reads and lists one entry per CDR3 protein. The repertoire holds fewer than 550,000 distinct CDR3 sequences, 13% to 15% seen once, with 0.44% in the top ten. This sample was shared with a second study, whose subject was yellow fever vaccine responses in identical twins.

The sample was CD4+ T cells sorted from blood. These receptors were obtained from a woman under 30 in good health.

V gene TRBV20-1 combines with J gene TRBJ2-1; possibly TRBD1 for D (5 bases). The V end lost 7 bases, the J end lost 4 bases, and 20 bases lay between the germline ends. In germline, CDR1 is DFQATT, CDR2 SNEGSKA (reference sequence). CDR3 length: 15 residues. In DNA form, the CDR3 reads TGCAGTGTTGTTTTCCAGGACACCACATACAATGAGCAGTTCTTC. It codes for CSVVFQDTTYNEQFF.

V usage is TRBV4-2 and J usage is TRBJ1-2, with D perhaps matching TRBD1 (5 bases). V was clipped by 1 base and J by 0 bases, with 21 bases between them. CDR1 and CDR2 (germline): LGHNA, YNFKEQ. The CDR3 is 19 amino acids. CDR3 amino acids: CASSQGPLGGAEANYGYTF. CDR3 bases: TGTGCCAGCAGCCAAGGACCCCTGGGGGGAGCGGAAGCTAACTATGGCTACACCTTC.

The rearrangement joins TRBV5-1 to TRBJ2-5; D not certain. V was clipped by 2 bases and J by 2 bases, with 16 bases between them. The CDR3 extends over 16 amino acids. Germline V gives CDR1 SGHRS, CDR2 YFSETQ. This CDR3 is CASSFSTPPSQETQYF. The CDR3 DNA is TGCGCCAGCAGCTTCTCCACGCCCCCCTCTCAAGAGACCCAGTACTTC.

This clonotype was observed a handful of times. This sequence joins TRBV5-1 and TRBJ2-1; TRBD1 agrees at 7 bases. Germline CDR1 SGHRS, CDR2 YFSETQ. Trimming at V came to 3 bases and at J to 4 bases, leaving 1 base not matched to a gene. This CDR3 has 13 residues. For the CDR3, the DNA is TGCGCCAGCAGCTGGGACAGTTACAATGAGCAGTTCTTC. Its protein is CASSWDSYNEQFF.

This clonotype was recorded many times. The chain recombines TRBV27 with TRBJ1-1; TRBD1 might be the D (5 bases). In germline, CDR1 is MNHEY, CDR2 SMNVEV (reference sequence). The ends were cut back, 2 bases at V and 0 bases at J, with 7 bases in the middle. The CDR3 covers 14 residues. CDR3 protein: CASSLGRVNTEAFF. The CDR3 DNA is TGTGCCAGCAGTTTAGGCAGGGTGAACACTGAAGCTTTCTTT.

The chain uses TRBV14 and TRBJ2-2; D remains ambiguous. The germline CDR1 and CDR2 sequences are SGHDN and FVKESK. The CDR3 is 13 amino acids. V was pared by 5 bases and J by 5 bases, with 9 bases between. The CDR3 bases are TGTGCCAGCAGCGCTACATGGACCGGGGAGCTGTTTTTT. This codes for CASSATWTGELFF.

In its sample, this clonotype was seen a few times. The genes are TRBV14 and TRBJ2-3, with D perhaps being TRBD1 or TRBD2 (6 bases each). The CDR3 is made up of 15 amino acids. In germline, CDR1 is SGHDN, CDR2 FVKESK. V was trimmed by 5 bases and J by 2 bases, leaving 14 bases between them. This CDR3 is CASSAIGGFTDTQYF. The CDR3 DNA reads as TGTGCCAGCAGCGCCATCGGGGGCTTCACAGATACGCAGTATTTT.

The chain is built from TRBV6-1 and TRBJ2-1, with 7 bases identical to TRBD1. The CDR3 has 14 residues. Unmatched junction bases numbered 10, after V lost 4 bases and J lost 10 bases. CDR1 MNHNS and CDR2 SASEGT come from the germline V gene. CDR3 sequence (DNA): TGTGCCAGCAGTGGCTGGACAGGCATAGGCGAGCAGTTCTTC. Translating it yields CASSGWTGIGEQFF.

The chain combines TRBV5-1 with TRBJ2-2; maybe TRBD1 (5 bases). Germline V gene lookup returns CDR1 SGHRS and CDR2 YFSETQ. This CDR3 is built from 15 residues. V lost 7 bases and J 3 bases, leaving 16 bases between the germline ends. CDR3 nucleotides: TGCGCCAGCCTGCAGGGCTCCGGTCACACCGGGGAGCTGTTTTTT. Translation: CASLQGSGHTGELFF.

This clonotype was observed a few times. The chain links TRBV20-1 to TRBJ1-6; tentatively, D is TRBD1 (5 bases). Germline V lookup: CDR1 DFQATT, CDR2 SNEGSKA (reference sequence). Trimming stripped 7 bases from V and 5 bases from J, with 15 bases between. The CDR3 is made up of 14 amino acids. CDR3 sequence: CSVPRGGNNSPLHF. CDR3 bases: TGCAGTGTTCCCCGGGGGGGTAATAATTCACCCCTCCACTTT.

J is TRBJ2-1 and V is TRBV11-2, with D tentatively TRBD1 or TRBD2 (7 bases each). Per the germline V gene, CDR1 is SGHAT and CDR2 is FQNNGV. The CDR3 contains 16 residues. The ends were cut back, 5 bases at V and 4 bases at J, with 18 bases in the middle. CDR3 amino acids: CASSLAPGGDYNEQFF. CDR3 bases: TGTGCCAGCAGCCTAGCTCCAGGGGGGGATTACAATGAGCAGTTCTTC.

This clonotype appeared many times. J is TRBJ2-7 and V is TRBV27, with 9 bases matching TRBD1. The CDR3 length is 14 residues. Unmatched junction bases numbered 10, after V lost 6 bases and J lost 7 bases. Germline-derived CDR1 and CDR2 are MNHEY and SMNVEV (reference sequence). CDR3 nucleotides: TGTGCCAGCAGGAAAACAGGGGGCGCAGGGGAGCAGTACGTC. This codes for CASRKTGGAGEQYV.

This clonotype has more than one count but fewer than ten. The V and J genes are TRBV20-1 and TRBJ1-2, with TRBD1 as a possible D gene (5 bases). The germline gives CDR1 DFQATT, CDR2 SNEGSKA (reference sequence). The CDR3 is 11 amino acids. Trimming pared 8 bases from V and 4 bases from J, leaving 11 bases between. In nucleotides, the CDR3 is TGCAGTCCGGGACGGAGCTATGGCTACACCTTC. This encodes CSPGRSYGYTF.

CDR3 nucleotide sequence: TGTGCCATCAGTGATCTCGGGACGGAGGTAGCCAAAAACATTCAGTACTTC. Translation: CAISDLGTEVAKNIQYF. The chain recombines TRBV10-3 with TRBJ2-4, with D perhaps given as TRBD1 or TRBD2 (5 bases each). V was clipped by 3 bases and J by 0 bases, with 15 bases between them. The germline gives CDR1 ENHRY, CDR2 SYGVKD. The CDR3 length is 17 residues.

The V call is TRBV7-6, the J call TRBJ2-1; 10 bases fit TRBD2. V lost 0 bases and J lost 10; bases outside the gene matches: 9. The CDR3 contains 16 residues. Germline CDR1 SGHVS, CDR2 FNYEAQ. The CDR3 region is CASSLARTSGVVEQFF. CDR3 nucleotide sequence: TGTGCCAGCAGCTTAGCTAGAACTAGCGGGGTTGTGGAGCAGTTCTTC.

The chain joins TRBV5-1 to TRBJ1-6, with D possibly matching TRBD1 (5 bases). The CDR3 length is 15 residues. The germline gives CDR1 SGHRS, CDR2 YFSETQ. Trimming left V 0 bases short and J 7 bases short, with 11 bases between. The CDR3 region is CASSLDGAKNSPLHF. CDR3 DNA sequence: TGCGCCAGCAGCTTGGATGGGGCAAAGAATTCACCCCTCCACTTT. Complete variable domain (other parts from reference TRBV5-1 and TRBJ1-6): KAGVTQTPRYLIKTRGQQVTLSCSPISGHRSVSWYQQTPGQGLQFLFEYFSETQRNKGNFPGRFSGRQFSNSRSEMNVSTLELGDSALYLCASSLDGAKNSPLHFGNGTRLTVT.

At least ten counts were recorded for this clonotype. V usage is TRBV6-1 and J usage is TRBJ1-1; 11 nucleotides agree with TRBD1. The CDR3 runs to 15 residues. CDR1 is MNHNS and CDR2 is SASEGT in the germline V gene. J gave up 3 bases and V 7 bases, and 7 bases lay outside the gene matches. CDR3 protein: CASNGQGAGDTEAFF. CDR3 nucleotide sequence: TGTGCCAGCAACGGACAGGGGGCGGGGGACACTGAAGCTTTCTTT.

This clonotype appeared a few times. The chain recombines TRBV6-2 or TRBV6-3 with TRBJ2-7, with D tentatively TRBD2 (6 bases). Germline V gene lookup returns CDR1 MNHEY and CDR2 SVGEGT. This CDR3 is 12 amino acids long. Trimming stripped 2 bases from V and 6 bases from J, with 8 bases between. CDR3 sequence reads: CASSYVGGEQYV. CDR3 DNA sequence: TGTGCCAGCAGTTACGTGGGAGGCGAGCAGTACGTC.

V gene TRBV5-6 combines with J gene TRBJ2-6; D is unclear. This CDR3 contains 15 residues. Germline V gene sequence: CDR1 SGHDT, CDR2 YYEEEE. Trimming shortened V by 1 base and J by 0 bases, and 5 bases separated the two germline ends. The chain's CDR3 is CASSLWDSGANVLTF. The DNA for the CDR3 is TGTGCCAGCAGCTTGTGGGACTCTGGGGCCAACGTCCTGACTTTC.

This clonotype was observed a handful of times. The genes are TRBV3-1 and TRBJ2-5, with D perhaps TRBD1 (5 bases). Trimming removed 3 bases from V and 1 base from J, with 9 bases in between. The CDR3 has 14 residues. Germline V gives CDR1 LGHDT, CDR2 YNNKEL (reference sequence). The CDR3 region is CASSQWQGQETQYF. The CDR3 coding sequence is TGTGCCAGCAGCCAGTGGCAGGGCCAAGAGACCCAGTACTTC.

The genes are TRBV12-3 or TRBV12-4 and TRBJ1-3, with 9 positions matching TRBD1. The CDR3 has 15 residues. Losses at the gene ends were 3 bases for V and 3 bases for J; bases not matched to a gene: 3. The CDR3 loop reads CASSFRTGVGNTIYF. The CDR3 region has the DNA TGTGCCAGCAGTTTTCGGACAGGGGTTGGAAACACCATATATTTT.

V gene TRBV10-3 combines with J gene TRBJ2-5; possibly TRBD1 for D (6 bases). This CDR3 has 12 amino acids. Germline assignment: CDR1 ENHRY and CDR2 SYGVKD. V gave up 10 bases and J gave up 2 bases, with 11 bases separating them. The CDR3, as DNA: TGTGCCACTAGGGGGTTTCAAGAGACCCAGTACTTC. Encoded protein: CATRGFQETQYF.

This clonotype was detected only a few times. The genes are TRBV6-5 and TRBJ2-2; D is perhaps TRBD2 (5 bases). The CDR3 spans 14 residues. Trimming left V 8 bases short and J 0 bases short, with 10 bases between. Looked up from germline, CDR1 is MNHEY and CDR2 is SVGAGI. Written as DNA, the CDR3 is TGTGCCAGCGGTGTGGAGGCGAACACCGGGGAGCTGTTTTTT. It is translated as CASGVEANTGELFF.

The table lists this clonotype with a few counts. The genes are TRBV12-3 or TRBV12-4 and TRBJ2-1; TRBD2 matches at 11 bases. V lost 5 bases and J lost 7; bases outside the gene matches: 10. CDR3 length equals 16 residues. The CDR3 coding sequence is TGTGCCAGCAGTATGACTAGCGGGATCCCGTGGAATGAGCAGTTCTTC. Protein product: CASSMTSGIPWNEQFF.

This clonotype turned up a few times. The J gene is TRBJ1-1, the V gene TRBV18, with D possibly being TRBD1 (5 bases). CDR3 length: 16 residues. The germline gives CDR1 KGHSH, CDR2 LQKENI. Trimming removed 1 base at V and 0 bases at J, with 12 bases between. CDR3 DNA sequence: TGTGCCAGCTCACCACGTGACGGGGCCATGAACACTGAAGCTTTCTTT. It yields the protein CASSPRDGAMNTEAFF.

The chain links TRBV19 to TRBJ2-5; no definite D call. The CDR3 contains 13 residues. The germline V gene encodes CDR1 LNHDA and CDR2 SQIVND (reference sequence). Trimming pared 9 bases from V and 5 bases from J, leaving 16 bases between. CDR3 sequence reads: CASRGLERETQYF. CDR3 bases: TGTGCCAGCCGTGGTCTGGAAAGGGAGACCCAGTACTTC.

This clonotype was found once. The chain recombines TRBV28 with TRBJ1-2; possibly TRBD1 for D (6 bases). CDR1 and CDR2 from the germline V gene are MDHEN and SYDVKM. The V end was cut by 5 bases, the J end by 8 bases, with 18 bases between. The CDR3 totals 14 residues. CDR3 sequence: CASSTPGAPRGYTF. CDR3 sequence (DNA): TGTGCCAGCAGTACTCCGGGGGCCCCGCGGGGCTACACCTTC.